This T cell receptor beta chain stems from a study of regulatory T cells in long-lasting Graves disease. Regarding time point: newly diagnosed GD, antithyroid drugs for less than 3 months. Extracted PBMC RNA gave rise to the TCR library. Combining iRepertoire HTBI primers with Arm-PCR of CDR3 regions, the authors built TCR beta libraries. Using its own MiXCR run on the multiplex PCR reads, TCRdb lists one record per CDR3 protein. The table includes over 350,000 distinct CDR3 sequences, 14% detected once. The CDR3 totals 15 residues. After removal of 7 bases from V and 4 bases from J, the junction contained 9 bases not matched to a gene. The germline CDR1 and CDR2 sequences are SNHLY and FYNNEI. This clonotype has a handful of counts. The sample also formed part of further work on T cells in Graves' hyperthyroidism and ophthalmopathy. This second study says: The HTBI primer set was used in a first-round RT-PCR of the TCR CDR3.

The chain is built from TRBV2 and TRBJ1-5, with TRBD1 matching 8 bases. The sample here was peripheral blood mononuclear cells (PBMCs), taken at new diagnosis, from a patient treated with antithyroid drugs. This clonotype originated in a woman between 45 and 60 years old with Graves disease. The CDR3 loop is CASTPEGQVNQPQHF. The CDR3 bases are TGTGCCAGCACCCCCGAGGGACAGGTTAATCAGCCCCAGCATTTT.